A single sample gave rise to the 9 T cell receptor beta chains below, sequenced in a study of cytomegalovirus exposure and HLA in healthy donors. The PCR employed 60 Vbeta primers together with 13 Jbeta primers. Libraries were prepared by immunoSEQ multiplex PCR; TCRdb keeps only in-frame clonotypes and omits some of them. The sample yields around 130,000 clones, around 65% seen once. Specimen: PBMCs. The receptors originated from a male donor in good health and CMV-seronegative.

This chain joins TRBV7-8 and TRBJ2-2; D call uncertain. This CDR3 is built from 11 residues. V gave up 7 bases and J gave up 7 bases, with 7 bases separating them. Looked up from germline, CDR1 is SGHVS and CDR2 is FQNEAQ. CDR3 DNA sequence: TGTGCCAGCACCCGAGGCGGGGAGCTGTTTTTT. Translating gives CASTRGGELFF.

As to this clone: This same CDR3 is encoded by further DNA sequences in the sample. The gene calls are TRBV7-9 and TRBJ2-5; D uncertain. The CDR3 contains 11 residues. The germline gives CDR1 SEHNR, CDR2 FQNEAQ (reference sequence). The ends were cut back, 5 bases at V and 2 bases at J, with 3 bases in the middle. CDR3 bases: TGTGCCAGCAGCCTGCAAGAGACCCAGTACTTC. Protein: CASSLQETQYF.

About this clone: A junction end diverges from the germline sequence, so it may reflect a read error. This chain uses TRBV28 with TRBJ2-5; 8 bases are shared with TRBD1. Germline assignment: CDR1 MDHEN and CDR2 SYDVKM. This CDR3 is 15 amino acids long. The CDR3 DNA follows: TGTGCCTGCAGTTTATCCCTAGACAGGGGAGAGACCCAGTACTTC. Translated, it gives CACSLSLDRGETQYF.

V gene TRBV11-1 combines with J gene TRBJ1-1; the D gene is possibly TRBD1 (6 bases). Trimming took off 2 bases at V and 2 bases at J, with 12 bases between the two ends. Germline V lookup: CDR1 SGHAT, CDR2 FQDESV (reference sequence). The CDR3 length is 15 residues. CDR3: CASSLYGQINTEAFF. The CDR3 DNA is TGTGCCAGCAGCTTATATGGACAGATTAACACTGAAGCTTTCTTT.

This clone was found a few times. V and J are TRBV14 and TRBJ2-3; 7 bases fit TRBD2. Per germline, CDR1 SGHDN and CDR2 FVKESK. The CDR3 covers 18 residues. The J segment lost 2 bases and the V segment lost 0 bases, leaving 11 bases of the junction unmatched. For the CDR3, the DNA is TGTGCCAGCAGCCAAGAACGGGGGGACTACCTTCTCACAGATACGCAGTATTTT. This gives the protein CASSQERGDYLLTDTQYF.

The CDR3 protein is CASSPGRYGANVLTF. Here the CDR3 DNA reads TGTGCCAGCAGCCCGGGGAGATATGGGGCCAACGTCCTGACTTTC. V usage is TRBV7-7 and J usage is TRBJ2-6; D perhaps matches TRBD2 (5 bases). The length of the CDR3 is 15 residues. Between the trimmed V and J ends, which lost 5 bases and 3 bases, there was a span of 11 bases. The germline CDR1 and CDR2 sequences are SSHAT and FNYEAQ (reference sequence).

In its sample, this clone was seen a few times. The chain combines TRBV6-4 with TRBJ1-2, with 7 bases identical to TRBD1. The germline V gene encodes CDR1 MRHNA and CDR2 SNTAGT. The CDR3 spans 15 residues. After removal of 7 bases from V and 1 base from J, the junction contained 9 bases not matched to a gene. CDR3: CASIRDRALNYGYTF. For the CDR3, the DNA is TGTGCCAGCATAAGAGACAGGGCACTTAACTATGGCTACACCTTC.

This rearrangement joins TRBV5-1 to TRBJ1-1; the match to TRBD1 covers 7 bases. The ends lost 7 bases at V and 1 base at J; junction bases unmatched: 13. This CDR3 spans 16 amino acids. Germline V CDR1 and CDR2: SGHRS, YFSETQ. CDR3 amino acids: CASLPYRGSGNTEAFF. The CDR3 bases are TGCGCCAGCCTGCCTTACAGGGGATCAGGGAACACTGAAGCTTTCTTT. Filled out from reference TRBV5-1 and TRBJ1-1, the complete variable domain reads KAGVTQTPRYLIKTRGQQVTLSCSPISGHRSVSWYQQTPGQGLQFLFEYFSETQRNKGNFPGRFSGRQFSNSRSEMNVSTLELGDSALYLCASLPYRGSGNTEAFFGQGTRLTVV.

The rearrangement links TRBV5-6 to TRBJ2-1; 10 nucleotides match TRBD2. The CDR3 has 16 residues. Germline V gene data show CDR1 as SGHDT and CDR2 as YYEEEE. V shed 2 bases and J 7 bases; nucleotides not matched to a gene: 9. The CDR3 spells CASSFVSSGGRNEQFF. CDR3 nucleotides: TGTGCCAGCAGCTTCGTGTCTAGCGGGGGCAGAAATGAGCAGTTCTTC.